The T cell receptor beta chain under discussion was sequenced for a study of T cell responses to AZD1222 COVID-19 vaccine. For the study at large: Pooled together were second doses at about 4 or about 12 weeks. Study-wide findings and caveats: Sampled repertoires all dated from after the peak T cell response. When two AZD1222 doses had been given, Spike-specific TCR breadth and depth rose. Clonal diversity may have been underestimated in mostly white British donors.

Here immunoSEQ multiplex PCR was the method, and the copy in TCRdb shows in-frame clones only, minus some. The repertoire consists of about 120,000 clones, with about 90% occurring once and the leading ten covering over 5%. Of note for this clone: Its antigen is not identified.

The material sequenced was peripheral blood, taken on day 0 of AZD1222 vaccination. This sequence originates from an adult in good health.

The CDR3 protein is CASSEAGVHNNEQFF. For the CDR3, the DNA is TGTGCCAGCAGCGAAGCGGGAGTCCATAACAATGAGCAGTTCTTC. The chain joins TRBV13 to TRBJ2-1; 8 positions match TRBD2. Germline V CDR1 and CDR2: PRHDT, FYEKMQ (reference sequence). The V and J ends lost 5 bases and 5 bases, in that order; junction bases with no gene match: 8. The CDR3 loop spans 15 amino acids.